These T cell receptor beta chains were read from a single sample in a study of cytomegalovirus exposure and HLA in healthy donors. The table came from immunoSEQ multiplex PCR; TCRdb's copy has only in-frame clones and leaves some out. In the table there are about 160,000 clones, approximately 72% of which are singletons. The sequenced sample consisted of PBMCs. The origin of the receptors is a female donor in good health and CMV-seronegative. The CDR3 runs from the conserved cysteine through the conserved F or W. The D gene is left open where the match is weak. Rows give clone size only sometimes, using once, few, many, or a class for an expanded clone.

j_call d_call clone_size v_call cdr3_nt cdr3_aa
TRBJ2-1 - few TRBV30 TGTGCCTGGAGTGTACGGGGTCCCGTAGCTAAGTTCTTC CAWSVRGPVAKFF
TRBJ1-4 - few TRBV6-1 TGTGCCAGCAGCCGACAGTCTAATGAAAAACTGTTTTTT CASSRQSNEKLFF
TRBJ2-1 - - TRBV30 TGTGCCTGGGGCGCCGGGAGCTCCTACAATGAGCAGTTCTTC CAWGAGSSYNEQFF
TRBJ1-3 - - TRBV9 TGTGCCAGCAGCGTAGGCGGGACTTCTGGAAACACCATATATTTT CASSVGGTSGNTIYF
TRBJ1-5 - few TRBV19 TGTGCCAGTAGCCTCAGGGAGGCCAATCAGCCCCAGCATTTT CASSLREANQPQHF
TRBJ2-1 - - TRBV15 TGTGCCACCAGCAGAGAGGAGGGGTCCTACAATGAGCAGTTCTTC CATSREEGSYNEQFF
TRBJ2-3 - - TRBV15 TGTGCCACCAGCAGATCCCCCGGGGGAGGAGGAGACGATACGCAGTATTTT CATSRSPGGGGDDTQYF
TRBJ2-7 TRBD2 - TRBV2 TGTGCCAGCAGTTATCCTCTAGCGGGAGTCTACGAGCAGTACTTC CASSYPLAGVYEQYF
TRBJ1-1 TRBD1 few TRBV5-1 TGCGCCAGCAGCTTCGGCAAACAGGGGTTGAACACTGAAGCTTTCTTT CASSFGKQGLNTEAFF
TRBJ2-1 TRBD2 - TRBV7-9 TGTGCCAGCAGCCCTAGCGGGAGGGAGGCCTACAATGAGCAGTTCTTC CASSPSGREAYNEQFF
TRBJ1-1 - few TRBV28 TGTGCCAGCATCCTCCGCGGAGGGCGCCGGACTGAAGCTTTCTTT CASILRGGRRTEAFF
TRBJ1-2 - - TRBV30 TGTGCCTGGAGTAATACCCAGAATGGCTACACCTTC CAWSNTQNGYTF
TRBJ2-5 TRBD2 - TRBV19 TGTGCCAGTAGAATCGGGACTAGCGGGAGAGGAGAGACCCAGTACTTC CASRIGTSGRGETQYF
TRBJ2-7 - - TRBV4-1 TGCGCCAGCAGCCCATTACAGGGCTACGAGCAGTACTTC CASSPLQGYEQYF
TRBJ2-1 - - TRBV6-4 TGTGCCAGCATCGGAGAGAGCTTCTACAATGAGCAGTTCTTC CASIGESFYNEQFF
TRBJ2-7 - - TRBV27 TGTGCCAGCAGTGGGGGCACCGAGCAGTACTTC CASSGGTEQYF
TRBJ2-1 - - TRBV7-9 TGTGCCAGCAGCTTTAGTGGGAGCGCCAATGAGCAGTTCTTC CASSFSGSANEQFF
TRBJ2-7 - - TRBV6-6 TGTGCCAGAGTCAGGACAGTCGACGAGCAGTACTTC CARVRTVDEQYF
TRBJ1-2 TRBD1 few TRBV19 TGTGCCAGTATTTATCGACAGGGGCAGGACTATGGCTACACCTTC CASIYRQGQDYGYTF
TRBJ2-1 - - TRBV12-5 TGTGCTAGTGGGGTTGGCGGGTTAGGAGAGCAGTTCTTC CASGVGGLGEQFF
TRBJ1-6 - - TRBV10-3 TGTGCCATCAGTGAAACGGGGTCTAATTCACCCCTCCACTTT CAISETGSNSPLHF
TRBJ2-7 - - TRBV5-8 TGTGCCAGCAGCTTGGCCCGGGACTCCTACGAGCAGTACTTC CASSLARDSYEQYF
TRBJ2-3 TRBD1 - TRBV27 TGTGCCAGCAGTTACCGGACAGGGCTCACAGATACGCAGTATTTT CASSYRTGLTDTQYF
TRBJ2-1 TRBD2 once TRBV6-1 TGTGCCATCCCTAGCGGGAGGGTCTCCTACAATGAGCAGTTCTTC CAIPSGRVSYNEQFF
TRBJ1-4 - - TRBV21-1 TGTGCCAGCAGTGACAGGGGGTTCGCTAATGAAAAACTGTTTTTT CASSDRGFANEKLFF
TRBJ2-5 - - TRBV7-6 TGTGCCAGCAGCCCCGGGAGATTCCAAGAGACCCAGTACTTC CASSPGRFQETQYF
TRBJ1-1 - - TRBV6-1 TGTGCCAGCATGCCAGGGAACACTGAAGCTTTCTTT CASMPGNTEAFF
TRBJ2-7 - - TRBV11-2 TGTGCCAGCAGCTTAGCCAGATCCTACGAGCAGTACTTC CASSLARSYEQYF
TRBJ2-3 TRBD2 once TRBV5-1 TGCGCCAGCAGTCCGACTAGCGGGGTCACAGATACGCAGTATTTT CASSPTSGVTDTQYF
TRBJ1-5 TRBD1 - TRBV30 TGTGCCTGGAGTCGGACAGGGTCCAATATTAAGCCCCAGCATTTT CAWSRTGSNIKPQHF
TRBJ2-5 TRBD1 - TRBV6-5 TGTGCCAGCAGTTACTCCCCGGGACAGAAAGAGACCCAGTACTTC CASSYSPGQKETQYF
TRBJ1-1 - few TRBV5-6 TGTGCCAGCAGCTTGGGAGGCAACACTGAAGCTTTCTTT CASSLGGNTEAFF
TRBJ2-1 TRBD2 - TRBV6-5 TGTGCCAGCAGCTCAAGACTAGCGGGAGGGCATGAGCAGTTCTTC CASSSRLAGGHEQFF
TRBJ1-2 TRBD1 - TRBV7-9 TGTGCCAGCAGCCTACAGGGGGCTGGGGGTGGCTATGGCTACACCTTC CASSLQGAGGGYGYTF
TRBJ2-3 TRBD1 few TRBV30 TGTGCCTGGGAGTCCGGTGGGACAGGGGTCCGTATCCCGCAGTATTTT CAWESGGTGVRIPQYF
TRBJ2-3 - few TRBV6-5 TGTGCCAGCAGTTACTCGTACGGGAGCACAGATACGCAGTATTTT CASSYSYGSTDTQYF
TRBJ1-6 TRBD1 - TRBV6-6 TGTGCCAGCAATAAGGGACAGGGGGCTAATTCACCCCTCCACTTT CASNKGQGANSPLHF
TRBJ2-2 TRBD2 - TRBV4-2 TGTGCCAGCAGCCAGTCACCTAGCGGTTCGAACACCGGGGAGCTGTTTTTT CASSQSPSGSNTGELFF
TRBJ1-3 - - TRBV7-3 TGTGCCAGCAGCTCGGGTAACACCATATATTTT CASSSGNTIYF
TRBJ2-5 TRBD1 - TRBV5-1 TGCGCCAGCAGCTTGGCCCCAGGGACAGTCGTGGCTCGGACCCAGTACTTC CASSLAPGTVVARTQYF
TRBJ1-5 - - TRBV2 TGTGCCAGCAAAGGACAAAACAATCAGCCCCAGCATTTT CASKGQNNQPQHF
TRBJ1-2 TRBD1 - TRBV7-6 TGTGCCAGCAGCCCTGGGGGGACAGGGCGTTATGGCTACACCTTC CASSPGGTGRYGYTF
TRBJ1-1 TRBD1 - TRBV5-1 TGCGCCAGCAGCAGAGAAAGGGACAGAGCTTTCTTT CASSRERDRAFF
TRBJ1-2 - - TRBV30 TGTGCCTGGAGTGTCCAATATGGCTACACCTTC CAWSVQYGYTF
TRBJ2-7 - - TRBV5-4 TGTGCCAGCAGCTTGTTGTACGGCGGGTCCTACGAGCAGTACTTC CASSLLYGGSYEQYF
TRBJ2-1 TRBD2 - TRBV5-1 TGCGCCAGCAGCCACCTAGCGGGAACCTACAATGAGCAGTTCTTC CASSHLAGTYNEQFF
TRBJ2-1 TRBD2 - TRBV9 TGTGCCAGCAGACCCATTCTAGCGGGAGCGTCCTACAATGAGCAGTTCTTC CASRPILAGASYNEQFF
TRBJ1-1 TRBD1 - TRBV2 TGTGCCAGCCCTATTAGGACAGGCGAGTGGAGGACTGAAGCTTTCTTT CASPIRTGEWRTEAFF
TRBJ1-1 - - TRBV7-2 TGTGCCAGCAGCTTAGAGAGACAGCGACCCAACACTGAAGCTTTCTTT CASSLERQRPNTEAFF
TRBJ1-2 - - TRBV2 TGTGCCAGCAGAGACACAGGGACGGATGGCTACACCTTC CASRDTGTDGYTF
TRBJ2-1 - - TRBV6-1 TGTGCCAGCAGTGTCAACCGGGAGCATTACTACAATGAGCAGTTCTTC CASSVNREHYYNEQFF
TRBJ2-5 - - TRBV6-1 TGTGCCAGCAGTGACGGGGGATCGAATGTAGAGCAGTACTTC CASSDGGSNVEQYF
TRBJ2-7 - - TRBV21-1 TGTGCCAGCAGCAGGACGGGAGGGATCTCCTACGAGCAGTACTTC CASSRTGGISYEQYF
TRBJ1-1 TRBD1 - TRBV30 TGTGCCTGGGGGGACAGGGGGAACACTGAAGCTTTCTTT CAWGDRGNTEAFF
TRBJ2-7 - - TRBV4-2 TGTGCCAGCAGCCAAGTGGTGGGTGGGCGGGACTCCTCCTACGAGCAGTACTTC CASSQVVGGRDSSYEQYF